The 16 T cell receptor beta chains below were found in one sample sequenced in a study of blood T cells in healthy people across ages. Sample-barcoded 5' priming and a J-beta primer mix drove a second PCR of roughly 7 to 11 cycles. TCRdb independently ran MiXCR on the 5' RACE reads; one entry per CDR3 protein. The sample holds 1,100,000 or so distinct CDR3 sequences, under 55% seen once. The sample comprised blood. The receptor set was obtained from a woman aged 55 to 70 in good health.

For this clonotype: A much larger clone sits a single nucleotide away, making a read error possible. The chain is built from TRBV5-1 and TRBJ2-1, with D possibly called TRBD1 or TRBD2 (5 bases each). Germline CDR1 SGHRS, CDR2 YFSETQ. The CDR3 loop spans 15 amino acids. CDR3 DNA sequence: TGCGCCAGCAGCTTGGTCGGGGCAACCTACAAGGAGCAGTTCTTC. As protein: CASSLVGATYKEQFF.

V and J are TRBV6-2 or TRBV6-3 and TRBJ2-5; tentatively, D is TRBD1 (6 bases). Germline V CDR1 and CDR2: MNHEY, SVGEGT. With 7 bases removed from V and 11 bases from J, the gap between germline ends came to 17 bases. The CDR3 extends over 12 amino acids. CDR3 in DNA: TGTGCCAGCACCATGGGACAAAAGGAGCAGTACTTC. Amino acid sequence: CASTMGQKEQYF.

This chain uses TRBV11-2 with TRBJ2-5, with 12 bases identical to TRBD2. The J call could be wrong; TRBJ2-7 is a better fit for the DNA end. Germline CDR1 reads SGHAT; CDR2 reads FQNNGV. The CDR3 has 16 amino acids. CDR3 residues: CASSLASGTSGFEQYF. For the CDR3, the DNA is TGTGCCAGCAGCTTAGCCTCGGGGACTAGCGGGTTCGAGCAGTACTTC.

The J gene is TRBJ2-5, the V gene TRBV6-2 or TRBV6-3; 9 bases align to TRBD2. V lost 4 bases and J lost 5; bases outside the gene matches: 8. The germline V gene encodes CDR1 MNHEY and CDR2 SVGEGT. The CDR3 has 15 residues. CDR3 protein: CASSFRLAVGETQYF. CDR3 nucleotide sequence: TGTGCCAGCAGTTTTAGACTAGCGGTGGGTGAGACCCAGTACTTC.

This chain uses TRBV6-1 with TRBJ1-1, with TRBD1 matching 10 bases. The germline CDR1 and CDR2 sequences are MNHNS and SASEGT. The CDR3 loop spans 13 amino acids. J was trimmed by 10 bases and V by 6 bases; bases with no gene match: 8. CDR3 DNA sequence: TGTGCCAGCAGGGAGGGACAGGGGAGGGGAGCTTTCTTT. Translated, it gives CASREGQGRGAFF.

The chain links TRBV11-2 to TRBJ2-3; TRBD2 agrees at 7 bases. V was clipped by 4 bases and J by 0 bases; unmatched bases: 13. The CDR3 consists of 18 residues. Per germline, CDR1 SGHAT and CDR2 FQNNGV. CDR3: CASSSPRPLATSTDTQYF. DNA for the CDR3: TGTGCCAGCAGCTCTCCGAGGCCACTAGCGACTAGCACAGATACGCAGTATTTT.

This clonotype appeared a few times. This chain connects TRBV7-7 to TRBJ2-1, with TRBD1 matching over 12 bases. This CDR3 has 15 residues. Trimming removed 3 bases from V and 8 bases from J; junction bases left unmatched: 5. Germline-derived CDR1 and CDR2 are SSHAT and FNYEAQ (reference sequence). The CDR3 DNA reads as TGTGCCAGCAGCTTGGGGACAGGGGGCAAAGATGAGCAGTTCTTC. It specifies CASSLGTGGKDEQFF.

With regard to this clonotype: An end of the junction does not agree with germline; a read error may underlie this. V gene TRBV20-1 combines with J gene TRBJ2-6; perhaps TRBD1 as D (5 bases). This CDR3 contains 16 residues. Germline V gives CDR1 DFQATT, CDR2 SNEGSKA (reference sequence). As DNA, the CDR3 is TGCAGTGCTAGAGCCCAGGCGAGCTCTGGGGCCAACGTCCGGACTTTC. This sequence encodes CSARAQASSGANVRTF.

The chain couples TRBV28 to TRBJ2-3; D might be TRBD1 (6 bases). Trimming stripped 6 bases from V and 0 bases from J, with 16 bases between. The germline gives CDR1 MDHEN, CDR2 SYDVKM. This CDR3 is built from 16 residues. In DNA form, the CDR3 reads TGTGCCAGCAGACCTACCGACAGGACCAGCACAGATACGCAGTATTTT. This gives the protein CASRPTDRTSTDTQYF.

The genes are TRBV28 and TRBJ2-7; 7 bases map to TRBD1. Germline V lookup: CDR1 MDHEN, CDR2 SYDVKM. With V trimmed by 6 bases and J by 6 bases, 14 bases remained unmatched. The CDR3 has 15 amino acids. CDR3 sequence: CASRNDGTVGGEQYF. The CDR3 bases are TGTGCCAGCAGGAACGACGGGACAGTGGGTGGCGAGCAGTACTTC.

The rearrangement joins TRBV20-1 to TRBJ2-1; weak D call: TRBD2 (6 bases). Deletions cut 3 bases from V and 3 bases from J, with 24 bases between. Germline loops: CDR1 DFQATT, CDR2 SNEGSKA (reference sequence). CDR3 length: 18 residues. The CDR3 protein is CSASPQTRSVRNYNEQFF. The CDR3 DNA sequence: TGCAGTGCTAGCCCCCAGACTAGGAGCGTTCGGAACTACAATGAGCAGTTCTTC.

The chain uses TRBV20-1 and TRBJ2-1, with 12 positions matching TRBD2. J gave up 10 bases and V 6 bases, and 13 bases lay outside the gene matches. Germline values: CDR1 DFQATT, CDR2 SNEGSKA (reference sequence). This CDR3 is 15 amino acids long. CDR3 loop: CSANRVTSGSGEQFF. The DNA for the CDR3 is TGCAGTGCAAACAGGGTGACTAGCGGGAGTGGAGAGCAGTTCTTC.

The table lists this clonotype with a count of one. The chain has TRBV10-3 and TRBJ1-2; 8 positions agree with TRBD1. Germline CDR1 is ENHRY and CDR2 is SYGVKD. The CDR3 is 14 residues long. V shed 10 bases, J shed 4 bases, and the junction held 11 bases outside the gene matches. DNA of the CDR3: TGTGCCACCAAGGGACAGGTTCGGGGCTATGGCTACACCTTC. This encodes CATKGQVRGYGYTF.

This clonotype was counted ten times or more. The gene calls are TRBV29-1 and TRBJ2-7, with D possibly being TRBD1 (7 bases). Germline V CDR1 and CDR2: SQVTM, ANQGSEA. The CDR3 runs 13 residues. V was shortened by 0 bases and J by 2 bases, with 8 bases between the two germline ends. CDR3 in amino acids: CSVEDRGAYEQYF. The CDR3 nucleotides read TGCAGCGTTGAAGACAGGGGGGCCTACGAGCAGTACTTC.

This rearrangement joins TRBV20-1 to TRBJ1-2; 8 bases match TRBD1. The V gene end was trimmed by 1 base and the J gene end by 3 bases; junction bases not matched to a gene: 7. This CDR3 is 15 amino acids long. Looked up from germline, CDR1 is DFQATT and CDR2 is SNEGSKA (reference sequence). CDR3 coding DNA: TGCAGTGCTAGAGTACAGGGGGGGCCCCACTATGGCTACACCTTC. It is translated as CSARVQGGPHYGYTF.

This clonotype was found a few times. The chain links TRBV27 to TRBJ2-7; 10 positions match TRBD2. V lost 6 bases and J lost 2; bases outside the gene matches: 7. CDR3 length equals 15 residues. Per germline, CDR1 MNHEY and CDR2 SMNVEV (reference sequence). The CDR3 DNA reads TGTGCCAGCAGCTACTCTAGCGGGAGCACCTACGAGCAGTACTTC. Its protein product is CASSYSSGSTYEQYF.